This T cell receptor beta chain was retrieved from a study of human T cells and chemical hapten exposure. Whole-study context: Alopecia areata, totalis or universalis affected patients who were mostly female.

This sample's time point: patch test 1, 2 weeks after DPC sensitization. As to treatment: therapeutic diphenylcyclopropenone sensitization with weekly scalp DPC. Patches went on only after blood had been drawn each time. This clonotype was detected ten times or more. The antigen is unknown. MiXCR, applied by TCRdb to the RACE reads, yields one record per CDR3 protein. The data show about 60,000 distinct CDR3 sequences, around 9.3% seen once. Broader study findings: Relative to control repertoires, expanded TCRs gave rise to significantly more large CDR3 similarity clusters.

Germline lookup yields CDR1 KGHSH and CDR2 LQKENI. CDR3 length: 17 residues. With 2 bases removed from V and 2 bases from J, the gap between germline ends came to 17 bases. The source was whole blood, collected in connection with sensitization to the hapten diphenylcyclopropenone (DPC). The chain uses TRBV18 and TRBJ2-3, with D unclear. The clonotype was recovered from a woman between 40 and 55 years old with alopecia areata. Some clones in this sample may be carry-over from other donors' samples. CDR3 nucleotides: TGTGCCAGCTCACCAACCCCTTTGTTGTCTGACACAGATACGCAGTATTTT. This codes for CASSPTPLLSDTDTQYF.